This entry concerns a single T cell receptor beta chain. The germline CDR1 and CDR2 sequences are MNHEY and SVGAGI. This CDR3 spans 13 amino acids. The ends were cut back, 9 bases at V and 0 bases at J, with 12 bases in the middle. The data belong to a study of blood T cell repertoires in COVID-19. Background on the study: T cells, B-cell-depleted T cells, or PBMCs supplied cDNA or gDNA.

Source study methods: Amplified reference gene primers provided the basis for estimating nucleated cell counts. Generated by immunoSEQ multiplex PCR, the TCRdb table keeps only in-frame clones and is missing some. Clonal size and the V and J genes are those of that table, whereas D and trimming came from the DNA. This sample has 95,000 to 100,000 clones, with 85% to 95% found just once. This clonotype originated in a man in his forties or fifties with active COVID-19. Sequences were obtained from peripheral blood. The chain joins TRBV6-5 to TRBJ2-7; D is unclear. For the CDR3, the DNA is TGTGCCAGTCAAGCGCCGAGCTCCTACGAGCAGTACTTC. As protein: CASQAPSSYEQYF.